What follows are 21 T cell receptor beta chains derived from one specimen sequenced in a study of T cells after yellow fever vaccination. MiXCR was run by TCRdb on the 5' RACE reads, yielding one entry per CDR3 protein. The sample carries about 360,000 distinct CDR3 sequences, roughly 6.1% recorded once. Here the sequenced sample was PBMCs, taken 5 days after the yellow fever booster vaccination. Receptor source: a man aged 30 to 39 who received the YFV17D yellow fever vaccine.

There are many counts of this clonotype. The chain uses TRBV15 and TRBJ1-2, with 9 nucleotides matching TRBD1. The CDR3 has 13 amino acids. Germline V gene lookup returns CDR1 LNHNV and CDR2 YYDKDF (reference sequence). The V gene end was trimmed by 5 bases and the J gene end by 5 bases; junction bases not matched to a gene: 3. The CDR3 region has the DNA TGTGCCACCAGCCTCGGGACAGGGTATGGCTACACCTTC. Its protein is CATSLGTGYGYTF.

The table lists this clonotype with many counts. This chain connects TRBV29-1 to TRBJ2-5; D not certain. Germline V gene data show CDR1 as SQVTM and CDR2 as ANQGSEA. The ends were cut back, 2 bases at V and 2 bases at J, with 9 bases in the middle. The CDR3 has 13 amino acids. The CDR3 here is CSVETLLQETQYF. CDR3 nucleotides: TGCAGCGTTGAAACACTTCTACAAGAGACCCAGTACTTC. The full variable domain, completed using reference TRBV29-1 and TRBJ2-5, is SAVISQKPSRDICQRGTSLTIQCQVDSQVTMMFWYRQQPGQSLTLIATANQGSEATYESGFVIDKFPISRPNLTFSTLTVSNMSPEDSSIYLCSVETLLQETQYFGPGTRLLVL.

This clonotype appeared many times. The chain couples TRBV20-1 to TRBJ2-7, with 13 positions matching TRBD2. The V gene end was trimmed by 0 bases and the J gene end by 3 bases; junction bases not matched to a gene: 8. CDR1 and CDR2 from the germline V gene are DFQATT and SNEGSKA (reference sequence). The CDR3 consists of 17 residues. The CDR3 spells CSARDGGLAGELYEQYF. In nucleotides, the CDR3 is TGCAGTGCTAGAGATGGAGGACTAGCGGGGGAACTCTACGAGCAGTACTTC.

This clonotype was recorded at least ten times. The CDR3 DNA reads TGCAGTGCTCTCAGGGAGGTAGGCGAGCAGTACTTC. Its protein product is CSALREVGEQYF. The V call is TRBV20-1, the J call TRBJ2-7, with D possibly TRBD2 on 6 matching bases. V gave up 5 bases and J gave up 6 bases, with 14 bases separating them. The CDR3 sequence is 12 residues long. The germline V gene has CDR1 DFQATT and CDR2 SNEGSKA (reference sequence).

This clonotype was counted many times. The rearrangement links TRBV28 to TRBJ2-1, with 9 nucleotides matching TRBD2. CDR3 length: 14 amino acids. V shed 2 bases, J shed 9 bases, and the junction held 5 bases outside the gene matches. Germline V gene sequence: CDR1 MDHEN, CDR2 SYDVKM. The CDR3, as DNA: TGTGCCAGCAGTTTAGCGGGAGGGCCCACTGAGCAGTTCTTC. Its translation: CASSLAGGPTEQFF.

The chain employs TRBV15 and TRBJ2-5; D unresolved. CDR1 is LNHNV, CDR2 YYDKDF, per germline (reference sequence). V lost 3 bases and J lost 5, with 4 bases in between. The CDR3 spans 11 residues. CDR3 amino acids: CATSSKETQYF. CDR3 DNA sequence: TGTGCCACCAGCAGCAAGGAGACCCAGTACTTC.

This chain links TRBV20-1 with TRBJ2-3; D may be TRBD1 (5 bases). The germline V gene encodes CDR1 DFQATT and CDR2 SNEGSKA (reference sequence). The CDR3 is 16 amino acids. With 7 bases removed from V and 4 bases from J, the gap between germline ends came to 24 bases. CDR3 DNA: TGCAGTGTTACCGAGGACGTCAGGGATTTGTCAGATACGCAGTATTTT. It yields the protein CSVTEDVRDLSDTQYF.

This clonotype showed up just a few times. The V and J genes are TRBV20-1 and TRBJ2-1; D is uncertain. The V end was cut by 5 bases, the J end by 10 bases, with 9 bases between. The length of the CDR3 is 10 residues. Germline V gene lookup returns CDR1 DFQATT and CDR2 SNEGSKA (reference sequence). Here the CDR3 DNA reads TGCAGTGCTGGATACCGGGAGCAGTTCTTC. Translating it yields CSAGYREQFF.

This clonotype was counted between two and nine times. The chain has TRBV12-3 or TRBV12-4 and TRBJ2-7; maybe TRBD1 (6 bases). The length of the CDR3 is 14 residues. Trimming removed 5 bases from V and 2 bases from J, with 13 bases in between. The CDR3 region is CASSITGTPYEQYF. CDR3 nucleotide sequence: TGTGCCAGCAGTATAACAGGGACCCCCTACGAGCAGTACTTC.

This clonotype was observed many times. The chain joins TRBV29-1 to TRBJ1-2; D is possibly TRBD1 (6 bases). Trimming removed 7 bases from V and 0 bases from J, with 15 bases in between. The length of the CDR3 is 14 residues. Germline CDR1 is SQVTM and CDR2 is ANQGSEA. The CDR3 here is CSAGQGNSNYGYTF. CDR3 bases: TGCAGCGCCGGCCAGGGGAATTCTAACTATGGCTACACCTTC.

This clonotype was picked up a small number of times. V and J are TRBV11-2 and TRBJ1-3, with D tentatively TRBD1 (5 bases). Per the germline V gene, CDR1 is SGHAT and CDR2 is FQNNGV. The CDR3 has 18 amino acids. Trimming cost V 1 base and J 0 bases, with 16 bases left between them. This CDR3 is CASSLGRQLPSSGNTIYF. CDR3 DNA sequence: TGTGCCAGCAGCTTAGGCCGACAGCTACCGAGCTCTGGAAACACCATATATTTT.

This clonotype was observed many times. The V and J genes are TRBV2 and TRBJ2-1; 11 bases fit TRBD2. The length of the CDR3 is 14 residues. Germline loops: CDR1 SNHLY, CDR2 FYNNEI. Unmatched junction bases numbered 7, after V lost 7 bases and J lost 8 bases. The CDR3 loop reads CASKRTSGSYEQFF. The CDR3 region has the DNA TGTGCCAGCAAACGGACTAGCGGGTCTTATGAGCAGTTCTTC.

This clonotype was observed at least ten times. The chain carries TRBV5-1 and TRBJ2-1; 14 positions match TRBD2. Trimming at V came to 0 bases and at J to 8 bases, leaving 1 base not matched to a gene. This CDR3 is built from 15 residues. Germline assignment: CDR1 SGHRS and CDR2 YFSETQ. In DNA form, the CDR3 reads TGCGCCAGCAGCTTGGGACTAGCGGGAGGGCATGAGCAGTTCTTC. It is translated as CASSLGLAGGHEQFF.

CDR3 coding DNA: TGCAGTGCTGGTGACTACCGCGGCTACGAGCAGTACTTC. Translated: CSAGDYRGYEQYF. J is TRBJ2-7 and V is TRBV20-1; weak D call: TRBD2 (5 bases). The CDR3 has 13 residues. V lost 5 bases and J 3 bases, leaving 14 bases between the germline ends. The V gene's germline CDR1 is DFQATT and CDR2 SNEGSKA (reference sequence).

This clonotype has more than one count but fewer than ten. The chain is built from TRBV25-1 and TRBJ1-5; 7 bases match TRBD1. Germline CDR1 and CDR2: MGHDK and SYGVNS. The V segment lost 4 bases and the J segment 7 bases; nucleotides outside the gene matches: 4. The CDR3 runs to 13 residues. This CDR3 is CASSGQGGQPQHF. CDR3 nucleotide sequence: TGTGCCAGCAGTGGACAGGGAGGGCAGCCCCAGCATTTT.

This clonotype was seen many times. V is TRBV7-3 and J is TRBJ2-3; 8 bases align to TRBD1. V dropped 5 bases and J dropped 4; count of bases not matched to a gene: 5. Germline lookup yields CDR1 SGHTA and CDR2 FQGTGA. This CDR3 comprises 14 residues. CDR3 nucleotides: TGTGCCAGCAGCCCGGACAGGGTAGCAGATACGCAGTATTTT. Translated, it gives CASSPDRVADTQYF.

There are many counts of this clonotype. V is TRBV24-1 and J is TRBJ2-1; 9 bases map to TRBD1. CDR3 length: 15 residues. Trimming took 5 bases from V and 2 from J; bases not matched to a gene: 3. The germline gives CDR1 KGHDR, CDR2 SFDVKD. The CDR3 coding sequence is TGTGCCACCAGTGTTGACAGGGGGACCTACAATGAGCAGTTCTTC. Its translation: CATSVDRGTYNEQFF.

The genes are TRBV20-1 and TRBJ1-2; D gene unclear. The CDR3 has 14 amino acids. Trimming took 3 bases from V and 8 from J, leaving 19 bases between them. Germline assignment: CDR1 DFQATT and CDR2 SNEGSKA (reference sequence). The CDR3 protein is CSARVEPHMGGYTF. The CDR3 DNA is TGCAGTGCTAGGGTCGAACCCCACATGGGGGGCTACACCTTC.

The chain couples TRBV4-3 to TRBJ2-1; D possibly corresponds to TRBD2 (5 bases). The V gene's germline CDR1 is LGHNA and CDR2 YSLEER. There are 15 residues in the CDR3. V lost 0 bases and J 6 bases, leaving 12 bases between the germline ends. The DNA of the CDR3 is TGCGCCAGCAGCCAAGATCCGGGCGGGCGCAATGAGCAGTTCTTC. It translates to CASSQDPGGRNEQFF.

This clonotype was seen a few times. The J gene is TRBJ2-1, the V gene TRBV6-5; 7 nucleotides agree with TRBD1. Germline lookup yields CDR1 MNHEY and CDR2 SVGAGI. CDR3 length: 15 amino acids. Unmatched junction bases numbered 6, after V lost 6 bases and J lost 1 base. CDR3 residues: CASRDSGQSYNEQFF. The CDR3 coding sequence is TGTGCCAGCAGGGACTCGGGACAGTCCTACAATGAGCAGTTCTTC.

This clonotype was seen more than once but under ten times. The J gene is TRBJ2-7, the V gene TRBV20-1, with TRBD2 matching 13 bases. V was clipped by 3 bases and J by 3 bases; unmatched bases: 17. Germline V gene data show CDR1 as DFQATT and CDR2 as SNEGSKA (reference sequence). CDR3 length: 19 amino acids. CDR3 sequence (DNA): TGCAGTGCTAGCGGAGGACTAGCGGGGGTCGGGGGAGAAGACTACGAGCAGTACTTC. Amino acid sequence: CSASGGLAGVGGEDYEQYF.